These 17 T cell receptor beta chains came from one sample sequenced in a study of T cell changes during pregnancy in multiple sclerosis. The protocol was immunoSEQ multiplex PCR, while the TCRdb copy is restricted to in-frame clones and leaves out a portion. The table lists roughly 110,000 clones, 91% of them singletons. The sequencing used peripheral blood, collected before pregnancy. These receptor sequences come from a female donor with multiple sclerosis, enrolled in a pregnancy study.

The chain joins TRBV30 to TRBJ1-6, with D possibly TRBD1 on 5 matching bases. V was clipped by 7 bases and J by 5 bases, with 15 bases between them. The CDR3 has 14 amino acids. CDR1 is GTSNPN and CDR2 is SVGIG in the germline V gene (reference sequence). In DNA form, the CDR3 reads TGTGCCTCAAACAGGTGGTTGGATAATTCACCCCTCCACTTT. As protein: CASNRWLDNSPLHF.

This clone is a singleton in its sample. This rearrangement joins TRBV2 to TRBJ1-3; D is possibly TRBD1 (6 bases). The ends were cut back, 5 bases at V and 4 bases at J, with 15 bases in the middle. Per germline, CDR1 SNHLY and CDR2 FYNNEI. This CDR3 comprises 15 residues. CDR3 region: CASSLNRATGNTIYF. For the CDR3, the DNA is TGTGCCAGCAGTCTAAACAGGGCTACAGGAAACACCATATATTTT.

The chain uses TRBV9 and TRBJ1-2, with a possible D match to TRBD1 (6 bases). Trimming removed 4 bases at V and 5 bases at J, with 21 bases between. This CDR3 has 16 residues. In germline, CDR1 is SGDLS, CDR2 YYNGEE. Written as DNA, the CDR3 is TGTGCCAGCAGCCTTCGGGACAATCTAAAGGGATATGGCTACACCTTC. It is translated as CASSLRDNLKGYGYTF.

The rearrangement joins TRBV7-2 to TRBJ2-7; tentatively, D is TRBD2 (5 bases). Germline lookup yields CDR1 SGHTA and CDR2 FQGNSA. Trimming pared 6 bases from V and 1 base from J, leaving 10 bases between. There are 13 residues in the CDR3. CDR3 residues: CASSPRVSYEQYF. CDR3 coding DNA: TGTGCCAGCAGTCCGAGGGTATCCTACGAGCAGTACTTC.

The chain employs TRBV11-2 and TRBJ2-7; TRBD2 is a possible D gene (6 bases). CDR3 size: 15 residues. V lost 5 bases, J lost 6 bases, and 20 bases lay in between. CDR1 and CDR2 from the germline V gene are SGHAT and FQNNGV. The CDR3 DNA reads TGTGCCAGCAGCCGATCTAGCGCCGAGAACCGCGAGCAGTACTTC. Its protein product is CASSRSSAENREQYF. The variable domain in full, with the rest retrieved from reference TRBV11-2 and TRBJ2-7, is EAGVAQSPRYKIIEKRQSVAFWCNPISGHATLYWYQQILGQGPKLLIQFQNNGVVDDSQLPKDRFSAERLKGVDSTLKIQPAKLEDSAVYLCASSRSSAENREQYFGPGTRLTVT.

V gene TRBV18 combines with J gene TRBJ1-2; no firm D call. Per germline, CDR1 KGHSH and CDR2 LQKENI. The CDR3 covers 15 residues. V lost 3 bases, J lost 7 bases, and 18 bases lay in between. This CDR3 reads CASSPPGRERGGYTF. CDR3 nucleotides: TGTGCCAGCTCACCCCCGGGCCGGGAGAGAGGTGGCTACACCTTC.

The rearrangement uses TRBV4-1 and TRBJ2-1, with D unclear. Germline loops: CDR1 MGHRA, CDR2 YSYEKL. The CDR3 has 17 amino acids. V lost 1 base to trimming and J lost 1 base, with 14 bases between them. The CDR3 here is CASSQVEVAASYNEQFF. In DNA form, the CDR3 reads TGCGCCAGCAGCCAAGTTGAGGTAGCAGCTTCCTACAATGAGCAGTTCTTC.

The chain is built from TRBV14 and TRBJ1-5; D perhaps matches TRBD1 (6 bases). The germline V and J ends were trimmed by 3 bases and 7 bases, with 16 bases remaining between them. The germline V gene has CDR1 SGHDN and CDR2 FVKESK. This CDR3 spans 15 amino acids. In nucleotides, the CDR3 is TGTGCCAGCAGCCAGCAACAGGGTTTCGGGCAGCCCCAGCATTTT. It specifies CASSQQQGFGQPQHF.

The V gene is TRBV30, the J gene TRBJ2-1, with TRBD1 as a possible D gene (6 bases). Germline CDR1 reads GTSNPN; CDR2 reads SVGIG (reference sequence). Trimming left V 4 bases short and J 9 bases short, with 13 bases between. This CDR3 spans 12 amino acids. DNA of the CDR3: TGTGCCTGGAACAGGGCAGGGTTTGAGCAGTTCTTC. Translated: CAWNRAGFEQFF.

The V gene is TRBV9, the J gene TRBJ2-3; 7 positions agree with TRBD1. V shed 3 bases and J 3 bases; nucleotides not matched to a gene: 7. CDR1 and CDR2 (germline): SGDLS, YYNGEE. This CDR3 is built from 15 residues. The CDR3 DNA follows: TGTGCCAGCAGCGCTACCGGGACAGTAACAGATACGCAGTATTTT. Its protein product is CASSATGTVTDTQYF. Drawing the rest from reference TRBV9 and TRBJ2-3, the complete variable domain is DSGVTQTPKHLITATGQRVTLRCSPRSGDLSVYWYQQSLDQGLQFLIQYYNGEERAKGNILERFSAQQFPDLHSELNLSSLELGDSALYFCASSATGTVTDTQYFGPGTRLTVL.

The chain uses TRBV7-9 and TRBJ2-5, with D hard to call. The CDR3 runs to 12 residues. Germline CDR1 and CDR2: SEHNR and FQNEAQ (reference sequence). The V and J ends lost 4 bases and 7 bases respectively, with 10 bases between them. CDR3 amino acids: CASSSPSGTQYF. For the CDR3, the DNA is TGTGCCAGCAGCTCACCATCGGGGACCCAGTACTTC.

V and J are TRBV7-9 and TRBJ1-1; 11 positions agree with TRBD1. J gave up 6 bases and V 6 bases, and 9 bases lay outside the gene matches. The CDR3 is made up of 15 amino acids. Per the germline V gene, CDR1 is SEHNR and CDR2 is FQNEAQ (reference sequence). The CDR3 is CASRGQGALVAEAFF. For the CDR3, the DNA is TGTGCCAGCAGAGGACAGGGGGCGTTAGTGGCTGAAGCTTTCTTT.

V is TRBV29-1 and J is TRBJ1-2, with D unclear. CDR1 and CDR2 from the germline V gene are SQVTM and ANQGSEA. V dropped 3 bases and J dropped 8 bases, with 16 bases sitting between them. CDR3 size: 13 residues. CDR3: CSVDTQAPGGYTF. The CDR3 nucleotides are TGCAGCGTTGATACTCAGGCCCCAGGAGGCTACACCTTC.

The chain joins TRBV2 to TRBJ2-5, with D tentatively TRBD2 (5 bases). Germline assignment: CDR1 SNHLY and CDR2 FYNNEI. V was cut by 2 bases and J by 14 bases, with 12 bases left in between. The CDR3 runs to 11 residues. CDR3 sequence (DNA): TGTGCCAGCAGTGAAAGGACTGGGAGATACTTC. Translation gives CASSERTGRYF.

The chain is built from TRBV7-3 and TRBJ2-3; 9 positions agree with TRBD2. The CDR3 has 14 residues. The junction had 3 bases not matched to a gene; V was cut back by 2 bases and J by 6 bases. The germline CDR1 and CDR2 sequences are SGHTA and FQGTGA. The CDR3 region has the DNA TGTGCCAGCAGCTTAGCGGGGGGGCGGGATACGCAGTATTTT. Its translation is CASSLAGGRDTQYF.

In this sample, this clone turned up a few times. The V call is TRBV7-9, the J call TRBJ2-7; 8 nucleotides align to TRBD1. V was clipped by 3 bases and J by 3 bases; unmatched bases: 4. The CDR3 is made up of 14 amino acids. The V gene's germline CDR1 is SEHNR and CDR2 FQNEAQ (reference sequence). The CDR3 DNA follows: TGTGCCAGCAGCTTTAGACAGGGGTTCTACGAGCAGTACTTC. The encoded protein is CASSFRQGFYEQYF.

This chain connects TRBV2 to TRBJ1-2; a weak D match, TRBD1 (5 bases). Germline V lookup: CDR1 SNHLY, CDR2 FYNNEI. Trimming took off 6 bases at V and 14 bases at J, with 19 bases between the two ends. This CDR3 has 12 amino acids. As DNA, the CDR3 is TGTGCCAGCAGGCAGGGCCCATCCGTCTGGACCTTC. This translates into CASRQGPSVWTF. Together with reference TRBV2 and TRBJ1-2, the CDR3 gives the full variable domain: EPEVTQTPSHQVTQMGQEVILRCVPISNHLYFYWYRQILGQKVEFLVSFYNNEISEKSEIFDDQFSVERPDGSNFTLKIRSTKLEDSAMYFCASRQGPSVWTFGSGTRLTVV.